This T cell receptor (beta chain) was recorded in a study of identical twins. cDNA molecules carried unique molecular identifiers, and template switching added a universal primer site. Via MiXCR, TCRdb re-called the 5' RACE reads, giving one row per CDR3 protein. The table records a few hundred thousand distinct CDR3 sequences, about 12% of them present only once. This sample also appeared in a second study, on yellow fever vaccine responses in identical twins.

This receptor was obtained from a woman aged 18-29 years in good health. Sequencing input: memory (CD45RO+) T cells sorted from blood.

CDR3 loop: CASSLAGDRYTQYF. The CDR3 nucleotides read TGCGCCAGTTCACTAGCGGGAGATAGGTATACGCAGTATTTT. The gene calls are TRBV10-1 and TRBJ2-3; 11 nucleotides align to TRBD2. V gave up 9 bases and J gave up 7 bases; unmatched junction bases: 9. In germline, CDR1 is WNHNN, CDR2 SYGVQD (reference sequence). The length of the CDR3 is 14 residues.